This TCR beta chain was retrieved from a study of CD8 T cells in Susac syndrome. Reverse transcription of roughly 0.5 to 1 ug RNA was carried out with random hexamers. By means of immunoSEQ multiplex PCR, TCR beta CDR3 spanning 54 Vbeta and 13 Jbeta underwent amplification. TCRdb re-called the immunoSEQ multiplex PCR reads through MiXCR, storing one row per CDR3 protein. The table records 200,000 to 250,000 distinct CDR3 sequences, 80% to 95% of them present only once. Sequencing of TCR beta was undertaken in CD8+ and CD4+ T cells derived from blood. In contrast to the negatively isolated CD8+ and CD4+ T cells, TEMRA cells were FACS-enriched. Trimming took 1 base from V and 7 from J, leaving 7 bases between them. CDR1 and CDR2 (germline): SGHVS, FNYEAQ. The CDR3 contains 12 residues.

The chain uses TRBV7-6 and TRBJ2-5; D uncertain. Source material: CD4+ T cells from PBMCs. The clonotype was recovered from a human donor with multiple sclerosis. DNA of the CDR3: TGTGCCAGCAGCTTAGGTTTCGGGACCCAGTACTTC. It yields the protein CASSLGFGTQYF.